The next 28 T cell receptor beta chains were all read from a single sample in a study of beta chain features in type 1 diabetes. Overall study findings and caveats: People with Type 1 diabetes carried modestly yet significantly shorter TCRB CDR3s in all four CD4+ subsets.

Antigen specificity for these receptors is unknown. Reverse transcription of all isolated RNA meant that expressed TCRB transcripts were sequenced. Clones were read by immunoSEQ multiplex PCR, and TCRdb kept only the in-frame ones, dropping some. The sample holds 100,000 to 150,000 clones; roughly 10% are singletons and the top ten take roughly 0.75%. The material sequenced was central memory CD4+ T cells from blood. These receptors originate from a man younger than 45 with type 1 diabetes.

This clone was seen at least ten times. CDR3 protein: CATSRGQGADEQYF. For the CDR3, the DNA is TGTGCCACCAGCAGAGGCCAGGGGGCGGATGAGCAGTACTTC. This rearrangement joins TRBV15 to TRBJ2-7; 8 positions agree with TRBD1. Unmatched junction bases numbered 6, after V lost 1 base and J lost 7 bases. The CDR3 totals 14 residues. CDR1 is LNHNV and CDR2 is YYDKDF in the germline V gene (reference sequence).

This clone appeared a few times. The chain combines TRBV7-9 with TRBJ1-5, with D possibly matching TRBD1 (5 bases). V was pared by 3 bases and J by 3 bases, with 15 bases between. The length of the CDR3 is 16 residues. Germline CDR1 and CDR2: SEHNR and FQNEAQ (reference sequence). The CDR3 DNA is TGTGCCAGCAGCTTCGGTGGGGCAGGGAACAATCAGCCCCAGCATTTT. Translated: CASSFGGAGNNQPQHF.

V and J are TRBV5-1 and TRBJ2-7; 10 bases line up with TRBD2. The CDR3 has 14 amino acids. The J segment lost 5 bases and the V segment lost 2 bases, leaving 4 bases of the junction unmatched. CDR1 SGHRS and CDR2 YFSETQ come from the germline V gene. The CDR3 nucleotides read TGCGCCAGCAGCTTCCAGCGGGGGGGCGACGAGCAGTACTTC. It yields the protein CASSFQRGGDEQYF.

This clone was observed a handful of times. V usage is TRBV7-9 and J usage is TRBJ1-6; 8 bases fit TRBD1. The CDR3 consists of 14 residues. After removal of 3 bases from V and 7 bases from J, the junction contained 2 bases not matched to a gene. The germline gives CDR1 SEHNR, CDR2 FQNEAQ (reference sequence). CDR3 region: CASSFRTGNSPLHF. For the CDR3, the DNA is TGTGCCAGCAGCTTCCGGACAGGGAATTCACCCCTCCACTTT. The variable domain in full, completed from reference TRBV7-9 and TRBJ1-6, reads DTGVSQNPRHKITKRGQNVTFRCDPISEHNRLYWYRQTLGQGPEFLTYFQNEAQLEKSRLLSDRFSAERPKGSFSTLEIQRTEQGDSAMYLCASSFRTGNSPLHFGNGTRLTVT.

The chain uses TRBV29-1 and TRBJ1-5, with TRBD1 matching over 7 bases. The junction had 12 bases not matched to a gene; V was cut back by 4 bases and J by 6 bases. This CDR3 is built from 15 residues. Germline loops: CDR1 SQVTM, CDR2 ANQGSEA. CDR3 protein: CSVGERGGGGQPQHF. The CDR3 DNA is TGCAGCGTTGGGGAAAGAGGGGGCGGAGGTCAGCCCCAGCATTTT.

This chain connects TRBV25-1 to TRBJ2-5; 10 bases fit TRBD2. CDR3 size: 14 residues. CDR1 and CDR2 from the germline V gene are MGHDK and SYGVNS. With 4 bases clipped from V and 2 bases from J, the junction kept 1 base outside the gene matches. The CDR3 region has the DNA TGTGCCAGCAGTGCTAGCGGGGGTCAAGAGACCCAGTACTTC. Residues: CASSASGGQETQYF. The full variable domain, in which reference TRBV25-1 and TRBJ2-5 provide the parts outside the CDR3, is EADIYQTPRYLVIGTGKKITLECSQTMGHDKMYWYQQDPGMELHLIHYSYGVNSTEKGDLSSESTVSRIRTEHFPLTLESARPSHTSQYLCASSASGGQETQYFGPGTRLLVL.

The gene calls are TRBV4-3 and TRBJ2-5; tentatively, D is TRBD1 (6 bases). CDR3 size: 16 residues. Germline loops: CDR1 LGHNA, CDR2 YSLEER. Trimming stripped 1 base from V and 5 bases from J, with 17 bases between. The chain's CDR3 is CASSQGYGQSRETQYF. Written as DNA, the CDR3 is TGCGCCAGCAGCCAAGGATACGGACAGAGCCGGGAGACCCAGTACTTC.

This sequence joins TRBV15 and TRBJ1-4; 9 bases agree with TRBD1. Germline V lookup: CDR1 LNHNV, CDR2 YYDKDF (reference sequence). This CDR3 comprises 19 residues. V was pared by 5 bases and J by 0 bases, with 13 bases of the junction left unmatched. CDR3 region: CATSGGDWGQGATNEKLFF. The CDR3 nucleotides read TGTGCCACCAGCGGGGGAGACTGGGGACAGGGAGCAACTAATGAAAAACTGTTTTTT.

This clone was observed a handful of times. The CDR3 spells CASSSFREEQFF. The CDR3 region has the DNA TGTGCCAGCTCATCCTTCCGGGAGGAGCAGTTCTTC. The rearrangement joins TRBV18 to TRBJ2-1, with D possibly TRBD2 on 6 matching bases. V lost 5 bases and J lost 10, with 12 bases in between. The V gene's germline CDR1 is KGHSH and CDR2 LQKENI. The CDR3 has 12 residues.

The rearrangement joins TRBV4-1 to TRBJ1-2; unclear D gene. Trimming took 0 bases from V and 8 from J, leaving 10 bases between them. The CDR3 runs 13 residues. Germline V gene lookup returns CDR1 MGHRA and CDR2 YSYEKL. The CDR3 protein is CASSQDRIGGYTF. CDR3 nucleotide sequence: TGCGCCAGCAGCCAAGATAGGATCGGGGGCTACACCTTC.

In this sample, this clone turned up a few times. This rearrangement joins TRBV30 to TRBJ2-2, with 11 nucleotides matching TRBD2. Germline V gene sequence: CDR1 GTSNPN, CDR2 SVGIG (reference sequence). The CDR3 length is 17 residues. After removal of 3 bases from V and 6 bases from J, the junction contained 12 bases not matched to a gene. The CDR3 loop reads CAWRFPSSGGAAGELFF. CDR3 sequence (DNA): TGTGCCTGGAGATTCCCCAGTAGCGGGGGGGCCGCCGGGGAGCTGTTTTTT.

About this clone itself: The same CDR3 arises from other DNA sequences in this sample as well. The chain joins TRBV30 to TRBJ1-5; no clear D gene. The CDR3 sequence is 13 residues long. Germline-derived CDR1 and CDR2 are GTSNPN and SVGIG (reference sequence). The V and J ends lost 2 bases and 4 bases respectively, with 9 bases between them. DNA for the CDR3: TGTGCCTGGAGTCCACTAATAAATCAGCCCCAGCATTTT. Translation: CAWSPLINQPQHF.

The chain has TRBV6-5 and TRBJ1-1; unclear D gene. Trimming pared 2 bases from V and 11 bases from J, leaving 9 bases between. The germline V gene encodes CDR1 MNHEY and CDR2 SVGAGI. The CDR3 length is 11 residues. Here the CDR3 DNA reads TGTGCCAGCAGTTACGGCCGCGGGGCTTTCTTT. As protein: CASSYGRGAFF.

This clone was detected a few times. This chain joins TRBV6-5 and TRBJ1-1; D gene ambiguous. Germline values: CDR1 MNHEY, CDR2 SVGAGI. V lost 6 bases to trimming and J lost 1 base, with 9 bases between them. CDR3 length equals 13 residues. CDR3 nucleotide sequence: TGTGCCAGCAGAACGACACAGAACACTGAAGCTTTCTTT. This encodes CASRTTQNTEAFF.

This clone came up many times. This chain links TRBV7-3 with TRBJ2-3, with unresolved D. The CDR3 covers 14 residues. Germline lookup yields CDR1 SGHTA and CDR2 FQGTGA. The ends were cut back, 3 bases at V and 2 bases at J, with 9 bases in the middle. The CDR3 protein is CASSFLGYTDTQYF. DNA of the CDR3: TGTGCCAGCAGCTTCTTGGGCTACACAGATACGCAGTATTTT.

This clone was seen more than once but under ten times. At the DNA level, this CDR3 is encoded by other sequences in the same sample as well. This sequence joins TRBV6-5 and TRBJ1-1, with unresolved D. V shed 5 bases and J shed 1 base, with 8 bases lying between them. Germline V gives CDR1 MNHEY, CDR2 SVGAGI. This CDR3 contains 13 residues. CDR3 bases: TGTGCCAGCAGTCTACAGCAGAACACTGAAGCTTTCTTT. Its protein is CASSLQQNTEAFF.

The chain employs TRBV7-2 and TRBJ2-3; a weak D match, TRBD2 (6 bases). The germline V gene encodes CDR1 SGHTA and CDR2 FQGNSA. Deletions cut 3 bases from V and 1 base from J, with 11 bases between. CDR3 length: 15 amino acids. The CDR3: CASSLSGDRTDTQYF. The DNA for the CDR3 is TGTGCCAGCAGCTTGTCGGGGGATCGCACAGATACGCAGTATTTT.

The chain uses TRBV7-9 and TRBJ2-5, with no clear D. Germline V gene data show CDR1 as SEHNR and CDR2 as FQNEAQ (reference sequence). Between the trimmed V and J ends, which lost 5 bases and 1 base, there was a span of 5 bases. The CDR3 loop spans 12 amino acids. In DNA, the CDR3 is TGTGCCAGCAGCCTACCCCAAGAGACCCAGTACTTC. As protein: CASSLPQETQYF.

The V and J genes are TRBV19 and TRBJ2-1; 7 bases agree with TRBD1. V shed 6 bases and J 3 bases; nucleotides not matched to a gene: 5. The CDR3 consists of 14 residues. The germline gives CDR1 LNHDA, CDR2 SQIVND (reference sequence). The CDR3 is CASSPGQFYNEQFF. CDR3 coding DNA: TGTGCCAGTAGCCCGGGACAGTTCTACAATGAGCAGTTCTTC.

CDR3: CASSGPAEAFF. The CDR3 coding sequence is TGTGCCAGCAGCGGTCCCGCTGAAGCTTTCTTT. The chain joins TRBV9 to TRBJ1-1, with no clear D. Germline V CDR1 and CDR2: SGDLS, YYNGEE. The CDR3 consists of 11 residues. V lost 3 bases, J lost 6 bases, and 6 bases lay in between.

The chain joins TRBV5-4 to TRBJ2-7; TRBD1 agrees at 10 bases. The V and J ends lost 6 bases and 3 bases, in that order; junction bases with no gene match: 6. CDR1 and CDR2 (germline): SGHNT, YYREEE (reference sequence). This CDR3 comprises 14 residues. The CDR3 reads CASTDGTGDYEQYF. CDR3 nucleotide sequence: TGTGCCAGCACCGACGGGACAGGGGACTACGAGCAGTACTTC.

This sequence joins TRBV11-2 and TRBJ1-3; no clear D gene. V gave up 5 bases and J gave up 2 bases, with 10 bases separating them. The CDR3 is 14 amino acids. CDR1 SGHAT and CDR2 FQNNGV come from the germline V gene. DNA of the CDR3: TGTGCCAGCAGCCCACAGTTGGCTGGAAACACCATATATTTT. This gives the protein CASSPQLAGNTIYF.

This clone was counted between two and nine times. V usage is TRBV12-2 and J usage is TRBJ2-3; TRBD2, the D gene given by the table, was not confirmed from the DNA. TRBV12-2 is noted as a pseudogene. CDR3 length: 15 amino acids. CDR3 nucleotide sequence: TGTGCAAGTCGCCTACGTTATACCTTCCCGGATACGCAGTATTTT. Its protein is CASRLRYTFPDTQYF.

This clone has only a few counts. The V call is TRBV27, the J call TRBJ1-3; possible D gene TRBD1, 6 bases. CDR3 size: 15 residues. Germline V gene lookup returns CDR1 MNHEY and CDR2 SMNVEV (reference sequence). Deletions cut 6 bases from V and 0 bases from J, with 12 bases between. DNA for the CDR3: TGTGCCAGCAGCTATACAGGGATCTCTGGAAACACCATATATTTT. Translating it yields CASSYTGISGNTIYF.

The genes are TRBV4-2 and TRBJ1-5, with D unclear. The germline V gene has CDR1 LGHNA and CDR2 YNFKEQ. This CDR3 region has 13 residues. V was pared by 4 bases and J by 5 bases, with 9 bases between. CDR3 coding DNA: TGTGCCAGCAGCCCGAGAGATCATCAGCCCCAGCATTTT. Encoded protein: CASSPRDHQPQHF.

The V and J genes are TRBV9 and TRBJ1-2; perhaps TRBD1 as D (6 bases). The CDR3 length is 13 residues. Trimming removed 5 bases from V and 2 bases from J, with 10 bases in between. The germline V gene has CDR1 SGDLS and CDR2 YYNGEE. CDR3 residues: CASSAQGNYGYTF. CDR3 DNA sequence: TGTGCCAGCAGTGCCCAGGGGAACTATGGCTACACCTTC.

In its sample, this clone was seen a few times. Other DNA sequences of this sample code for an identical CDR3. The gene calls are TRBV9 and TRBJ2-7; perhaps TRBD2 as D (5 bases). The germline V gene encodes CDR1 SGDLS and CDR2 YYNGEE. The CDR3 covers 12 residues. The V gene lost 7 bases and the J gene lost 4 bases, with 12 bases spanning the gap. The CDR3 bases are TGTGCCAGCGGGAAGCGGCAGTACGAGCAGTACTTC. It specifies CASGKRQYEQYF.

A note on this clone: In the same sample, other DNA sequences code for this CDR3. CDR3 amino acids: CASSEGRGDGYTF. In nucleotides, the CDR3 is TGTGCCAGCAGTGAAGGCCGGGGAGATGGCTACACCTTC. The rearrangement links TRBV25-1 to TRBJ1-2; D not certain. Germline V CDR1 and CDR2: MGHDK, SYGVNS. The CDR3 loop spans 13 amino acids. V shed 2 bases and J shed 6 bases, with 10 bases lying between them.